This TCR beta chain was captured in a study of blood T cell repertoires in COVID-19. This clone was recorded once. This CDR3 region has 15 residues. Germline assignment: CDR1 PRHDT and CDR2 FYEKMQ (reference sequence). V dropped 2 bases and J dropped 8 bases, with 13 bases sitting between them. Clones were read by immunoSEQ multiplex PCR, and TCRdb kept only the in-frame ones, dropping some. The table records about 250,000 clones, around 90% of them present only once. This TCR derives from a woman between 40 and 50 years old who had recovered from COVID-19. Sequencing was performed on peripheral blood. The rearrangement links TRBV13 to TRBJ1-6, with TRBD1 as a possible D gene (6 bases). CDR3 region: CASSLYGQSDSPLHF. The CDR3 region has the DNA TGTGCCAGCAGCTTATATGGACAGTCGGATTCACCCCTCCACTTT.